These 32 T cell receptor beta chains were sequenced from one sample in a study of human T cells and chemical hapten exposure. Time point reported: healthy volunteer bleed at 6 weeks. Extraction of total RNA was performed on unfractionated whole blood. TCRdb itself ran the RACE reads through MiXCR, one entry per CDR3 protein. Found here are more than 75,000 distinct CDR3 sequences, about 8.6% of them singletons; the top ten hold approximately 1.5%. Sequencing used whole blood. The receptor set was obtained from a male donor in good health. Some clones in this sample may be carry-over from other donors' samples.

This clonotype has just a few counts. J is TRBJ2-7 and V is TRBV20-1, with TRBD2 as a possible D gene (6 bases). The CDR3 contains 14 residues. The germline CDR1 and CDR2 sequences are DFQATT and SNEGSKA (reference sequence). V lost 0 bases and J lost 1, with 10 bases in between. CDR3 amino acids: CSARDPTSSYEQYF. CDR3 coding DNA: TGCAGTGCTAGAGATCCGACTAGTTCCTACGAGCAGTACTTC.

The V and J genes are TRBV30 and TRBJ1-5; no reliable D call. V was clipped by 0 bases and J by 0 bases, with 9 bases between them. Germline V gene sequence: CDR1 GTSNPN, CDR2 SVGIG (reference sequence). The CDR3 has 15 amino acids. CDR3 residues: CAWSVQRDSNQPQHF. The DNA for the CDR3 is TGTGCCTGGAGTGTACAAAGGGATAGCAATCAGCCCCAGCATTTT.

The genes are TRBV4-3 and TRBJ1-6, with D possibly TRBD1 on 5 matching bases. V dropped 0 bases and J dropped 6 bases, with 9 bases sitting between them. Germline V gene sequence: CDR1 LGHNA, CDR2 YSLEER. The CDR3 loop spans 15 amino acids. The DNA of the CDR3 is TGCGCCAGCAGCCAAGATAGGGGCCGTAATTCACCCCTCCACTTT. As protein: CASSQDRGRNSPLHF.

The gene calls are TRBV6-6 and TRBJ2-3, with D maybe TRBD1 (5 bases). Germline assignment: CDR1 MNHNY and CDR2 SVGAGI (reference sequence). CDR3 length equals 14 residues. Trimming stripped 7 bases from V and 0 bases from J, with 11 bases between. CDR3 DNA sequence: TGTGCCAGCACCCTGACAGTTAGCACAGATACGCAGTATTTT. Encoded protein: CASTLTVSTDTQYF.

CDR3 in amino acids: CASSRRFTGELFF. The CDR3 DNA reads as TGTGCCAGCAGCCGACGGTTCACCGGGGAGCTGTTTTTT. This rearrangement joins TRBV11-2 to TRBJ2-2, with D unresolved. Trimming cost V 5 bases and J 4 bases, with 8 bases left between them. The germline gives CDR1 SGHAT, CDR2 FQNNGV. CDR3 length: 13 amino acids.

The rearrangement uses TRBV27 and TRBJ1-5; D not certain. Trimming left V 3 bases short and J 0 bases short, with 9 bases between. The CDR3 has 15 amino acids. Germline V gene lookup returns CDR1 MNHEY and CDR2 SMNVEV (reference sequence). The CDR3 DNA reads as TGTGCCAGCAGTTTTTTGGGATTTAGCAATCAGCCCCAGCATTTT. Translation: CASSFLGFSNQPQHF.

This clonotype was seen a few times. The V call is TRBV7-9, the J call TRBJ1-1, with D uncertain. The CDR3 consists of 14 residues. The germline gives CDR1 SEHNR, CDR2 FQNEAQ (reference sequence). Trimming pared 4 bases from V and 1 base from J, leaving 10 bases between. The CDR3 nucleotides read TGTGCCAGCAGCTCTAGACACGAGAACACTGAAGCTTTCTTT. Amino acid sequence: CASSSRHENTEAFF.

This clonotype occurred many times. The chain joins TRBV6-5 to TRBJ1-4; D unclear. Germline CDR1 MNHEY, CDR2 SVGAGI. The germline V and J ends were trimmed by 0 bases and 4 bases, with 6 bases remaining between them. This CDR3 is built from 14 residues. CDR3 nucleotides: TGTGCCAGCAGTTACTCGCAGGTTAATGAAAAACTGTTTTTT. It encodes CASSYSQVNEKLFF.

Here the CDR3 reads CSAPPRVGGETQYF. The DNA of the CDR3 is TGCAGTGCCCCCCCGCGAGTAGGGGGTGAGACCCAGTACTTC. This sequence joins TRBV20-1 and TRBJ2-5; D perhaps matches TRBD1 (6 bases). The V end lost 6 bases, the J end lost 5 bases, and 19 bases lay between the germline ends. CDR1 is DFQATT, CDR2 SNEGSKA, per germline (reference sequence). The CDR3 has 14 residues.

The rearrangement links TRBV3-1 to TRBJ2-1, with D possibly matching TRBD2 (5 bases). The V gene's germline CDR1 is LGHDT and CDR2 YNNKEL (reference sequence). The CDR3 is 13 amino acids. Trimming stripped 0 bases from V and 10 bases from J, with 10 bases between. CDR3: CASSQELRREQFF. The CDR3 DNA is TGTGCCAGCAGCCAAGAGTTGAGGAGGGAGCAGTTCTTC.

CDR3 DNA: TGCGCCAGCAGCTACACAGGGGCGGGCTACAATGAGCAGTTCTTC. Its translation: CASSYTGAGYNEQFF. The chain joins TRBV5-1 to TRBJ2-1; 7 bases align to TRBD1. The CDR3 loop spans 15 amino acids. The ends lost 3 bases at V and 3 bases at J; junction bases unmatched: 6. Germline loops: CDR1 SGHRS, CDR2 YFSETQ.

This clonotype was found a few times. The rearrangement links TRBV11-2 to TRBJ1-3, with D perhaps TRBD1 (5 bases). This CDR3 has 14 residues. Looked up from germline, CDR1 is SGHAT and CDR2 is FQNNGV. V was pared by 4 bases and J by 4 bases, with 11 bases between. For the CDR3, the DNA is TGTGCCAGCAGCTCGGGACTTTTAGGAAACACCATATATTTT. It codes for CASSSGLLGNTIYF.

This clonotype turned up a few times. The chain has TRBV5-6 and TRBJ1-5, with D maybe TRBD1 (6 bases). This CDR3 comprises 16 residues. CDR1 SGHDT and CDR2 YYEEEE come from the germline V gene. V was clipped by 0 bases and J by 6 bases, with 16 bases between them. CDR3 loop: CASSLGITGHGQPQHF. CDR3 bases: TGTGCCAGCAGCTTGGGCATTACAGGGCATGGTCAGCCCCAGCATTTT.

This clonotype was observed a handful of times. The V gene is TRBV2, the J gene TRBJ1-4, with 9 bases that match TRBD1. The ends lost 6 bases at V and 5 bases at J; junction bases unmatched: 7. This CDR3 is built from 15 residues. Germline V gene lookup returns CDR1 SNHLY and CDR2 FYNNEI. The CDR3 DNA reads TGTGCCAGCAGCTCTACAGGGGGCTACAATGAAAAACTGTTTTTT. Amino acid sequence: CASSSTGGYNEKLFF.

This clonotype was seen many times. The chain employs TRBV20-1 and TRBJ1-4; D gene uncertain. This CDR3 is 14 amino acids long. The V gene lost 6 bases and the J gene lost 8 bases, with 19 bases spanning the gap. Germline assignment: CDR1 DFQATT and CDR2 SNEGSKA (reference sequence). CDR3 coding DNA: TGCAGTGCCGAGACGGACCGAGGTTGGGAAAAACTGTTTTTT. It yields the protein CSAETDRGWEKLFF.

This clonotype occurred many times. The J gene is TRBJ1-1, the V gene TRBV29-1; 11 nucleotides align to TRBD1. V was clipped by 7 bases and J by 4 bases; unmatched bases: 8. Germline V gene data show CDR1 as SQVTM and CDR2 as ANQGSEA. There are 14 residues in the CDR3. This CDR3 is CSAVGQGAITEAFF. The CDR3 DNA follows: TGCAGCGCTGTAGGACAGGGGGCAATCACTGAAGCTTTCTTT.

The sample holds a few counts of this clonotype. The chain carries TRBV27 and TRBJ1-6; D ambiguous. This CDR3 region has 14 residues. The V end lost 5 bases, the J end lost 2 bases, and 7 bases lay between the germline ends. The germline V gene has CDR1 MNHEY and CDR2 SMNVEV (reference sequence). The DNA for the CDR3 is TGTGCCAGCAGTCTCAAACCCTATAATTCACCCCTCCACTTT. It translates to CASSLKPYNSPLHF.

This clonotype was recorded a few times. This chain links TRBV20-1 with TRBJ2-3, with 9 nucleotides matching TRBD2. The germline V gene has CDR1 DFQATT and CDR2 SNEGSKA (reference sequence). V shed 5 bases and J 4 bases; nucleotides not matched to a gene: 28. The CDR3 is made up of 21 amino acids. As DNA, the CDR3 is TGCAGTGCTCAGAGGCCCTCGAGCCTTCCCCCATATGCGGGAGGGCCAGATACGCAGTATTTT. Its protein is CSAQRPSSLPPYAGGPDTQYF.

This clonotype was recorded at least ten times. This rearrangement joins TRBV12-3 or TRBV12-4 to TRBJ2-1; 7 nucleotides match TRBD1. The CDR3 loop spans 16 amino acids. The J segment lost 4 bases and the V segment lost 5 bases, leaving 11 bases of the junction unmatched. The CDR3 bases are TGTGCCAGCAGTCCTGGGTTCGGGACAGAATACAATGAGCAGTTCTTC. It translates to CASSPGFGTEYNEQFF.

The CDR3 DNA reads TGTGCTAGTGGTCTTGGCAAAACGAACACCGGGGAGCTGTTTTTT. The encoded protein is CASGLGKTNTGELFF. This chain uses TRBV12-5 with TRBJ2-2, with no clear D. Trimming removed 5 bases from V and 0 bases from J, with 10 bases in between. Germline V gives CDR1 LGHNT, CDR2 FRNRAP. The CDR3 has 15 amino acids.

V gene TRBV12-3 or TRBV12-4 combines with J gene TRBJ1-4; D uncertain. CDR3 length equals 13 residues. V was shortened by 1 base and J by 8 bases, with 8 bases between the two germline ends. CDR3 coding DNA: TGTGCCAGCAGTTTAGTAGGAAAGGAAAAACTGTTTTTT. Translation: CASSLVGKEKLFF.

The chain couples TRBV29-1 to TRBJ2-7, with D maybe TRBD2 (6 bases). Germline CDR1 SQVTM, CDR2 ANQGSEA. V lost 4 bases to trimming and J lost 3 bases, with 10 bases between them. The CDR3 is made up of 12 amino acids. The CDR3: CSVASADYEQYF. CDR3 nucleotide sequence: TGCAGCGTTGCTAGCGCCGACTACGAGCAGTACTTC.

This clonotype showed up just a few times. The chain has TRBV6-5 and TRBJ2-5, with D possibly TRBD2 on 5 matching bases. The V gene's germline CDR1 is MNHEY and CDR2 SVGAGI. The CDR3 runs 13 residues. V was trimmed by 2 bases and J by 2 bases, leaving 6 bases between them. This CDR3 reads CASSYGEQETQYF. The CDR3 DNA is TGTGCCAGCAGTTACGGGGAGCAAGAGACCCAGTACTTC.

V is TRBV6-6 and J is TRBJ1-2; 12 bases line up with TRBD1. Germline V gene lookup returns CDR1 MNHNY and CDR2 SVGAGI (reference sequence). This CDR3 spans 15 amino acids. J was trimmed by 8 bases and V by 2 bases; bases with no gene match: 6. The CDR3 is CASSYAGQGARGYTF. Here the CDR3 DNA reads TGTGCCAGCAGTTACGCGGGACAGGGGGCGCGGGGCTACACCTTC.

This clonotype turned up a few times. The V gene is TRBV20-1, the J gene TRBJ1-1; D remains ambiguous. Between the trimmed V and J ends, which lost 1 base and 4 bases, there was a span of 10 bases. The length of the CDR3 is 13 residues. Germline V CDR1 and CDR2: DFQATT, SNEGSKA (reference sequence). The CDR3 region is CSARVSGVTEAFF. CDR3 bases: TGCAGTGCTAGAGTTAGCGGGGTCACTGAAGCTTTCTTT.

This clonotype was detected ten times or more. The chain has TRBV20-1 and TRBJ2-1; the match to TRBD2 covers 7 bases. Germline-derived CDR1 and CDR2 are DFQATT and SNEGSKA (reference sequence). This CDR3 has 16 amino acids. After removal of 0 bases from V and 7 bases from J, the junction contained 12 bases not matched to a gene. The CDR3 reads CSARDPFGTKPNEQFF. DNA of the CDR3: TGCAGTGCTAGAGACCCGTTCGGGACTAAGCCTAATGAGCAGTTCTTC.

This chain joins TRBV4-1 and TRBJ2-7; 11 bases are a match to TRBD1. The CDR3 loop spans 16 amino acids. CDR1 and CDR2 from the germline V gene are MGHRA and YSYEKL. V was pared by 0 bases and J by 2 bases, with 3 bases of the junction left unmatched. The CDR3 DNA reads as TGCGCCAGCAGCCAAGAGGGACAGGGGGACCCCTACGAGCAGTACTTC. Amino acids: CASSQEGQGDPYEQYF.

The chain carries TRBV6-5 and TRBJ2-7, with D uncertain. Germline V lookup: CDR1 MNHEY, CDR2 SVGAGI. V was trimmed by 4 bases and J by 3 bases, leaving 13 bases between them. The length of the CDR3 is 14 residues. The CDR3 loop is CASSSRGGGYEQYF. The CDR3 nucleotides read TGTGCCAGCAGTTCCCGTGGTGGCGGCTACGAGCAGTACTTC.

This clonotype appeared a few times. The rearrangement uses TRBV18 and TRBJ2-1; TRBD2 aligns across 12 bases. The CDR3 runs 16 residues. With 3 bases clipped from V and 9 bases from J, the junction kept 9 bases outside the gene matches. Germline lookup yields CDR1 KGHSH and CDR2 LQKENI. The CDR3 spells CASSPRGLAGKGEQFF. CDR3 nucleotide sequence: TGTGCCAGCTCACCCAGAGGACTAGCGGGAAAGGGTGAGCAGTTCTTC. The complete variable domain, with remaining parts taken from reference TRBV18 and TRBJ2-1, reads NAGVMQNPRHLVRRRGQEARLRCSPMKGHSHVYWYRQLPEEGLKFMVYLQKENIIDESGMPKERFSAEFPKEGPSILRIQQVVRGDSAAYFCASSPRGLAGKGEQFFGPGTRLTVL.

J is TRBJ1-1 and V is TRBV7-9, with 7 bases that match TRBD1. Trimming removed 3 bases from V and 5 bases from J; junction bases left unmatched: 9. This CDR3 has 15 amino acids. Per the germline V gene, CDR1 is SEHNR and CDR2 is FQNEAQ (reference sequence). In DNA, the CDR3 is TGTGCCAGCAGCTTCCACCAGGGGGAATGGACTGAAGCTTTCTTT. It codes for CASSFHQGEWTEAFF.

The chain has TRBV29-1 and TRBJ1-2, with 7 bases identical to TRBD1. The germline CDR1 and CDR2 sequences are SQVTM and ANQGSEA. V shed 4 bases and J 3 bases; nucleotides not matched to a gene: 5. The CDR3 is 13 amino acids. CDR3 in DNA: TGCAGCGTTGTTGGCCAGGGGGACTATGGCTACACCTTC. This encodes CSVVGQGDYGYTF.

This rearrangement joins TRBV7-9 to TRBJ2-4, with D tentatively TRBD1 (6 bases). V lost 5 bases to trimming and J lost 0 bases, with 17 bases between them. Per the germline V gene, CDR1 is SEHNR and CDR2 is FQNEAQ (reference sequence). The CDR3 contains 17 residues. The CDR3 sequence: CASSMQQGLEAKNIQYF. The CDR3 nucleotides read TGTGCCAGCAGCATGCAACAGGGCCTAGAAGCCAAAAACATTCAGTACTTC.